The 9 T cell receptor beta chains below all came from one sample that was sequenced in a study. Using its own MiXCR run on the RT-PCR reads, TCRdb lists one record per CDR3 protein. Of roughly 6,000 distinct CDR3 sequences in the sample, approximately 89% were seen once. The sequenced material came from memory CD4+ T cells from blood. The receptors come from a female donor in good health, serving as a healthy control.

Regarding this clonotype: This beta chain appears as a stray read in a library generated for alpha chains; its size is not informative. The chain joins TRBV5-1 to TRBJ1-2; TRBD1 matches 10 bases. Germline V CDR1 and CDR2: SGHRS, YFSETQ. The CDR3 is made up of 13 amino acids. J lost 8 bases, V lost 4 bases, and 5 bases had no gene match. The CDR3 sequence is CASSPGQGFGYTF. The CDR3 coding sequence is TGCGCCAGCAGCCCGGGACAGGGGTTCGGCTACACCTTC.

About this clonotype: Within a library made for alpha chains, this beta chain is off target, and its count is uninformative. The rearrangement joins TRBV29-1 to TRBJ2-1; a weak D match, TRBD1 (6 bases). Between the trimmed V and J ends, which lost 7 bases and 4 bases, there was a span of 8 bases. The CDR3 covers 11 residues. Germline values: CDR1 SQVTM, CDR2 ANQGSEA. The CDR3 is CSGTAYNEQFF. Here the CDR3 DNA reads TGCAGCGGGACAGCTTACAATGAGCAGTTCTTC.

This clonotype was picked up one time. In a library made to pick up alpha chains, this beta chain is a stray read with a size that means little. V and J are TRBV15 and TRBJ2-3; 7 positions agree with TRBD1. Unmatched junction bases numbered 13, after V lost 7 bases and J lost 6 bases. The CDR3 sequence is 15 residues long. Germline values: CDR1 LNHNV, CDR2 YYDKDF (reference sequence). DNA of the CDR3: TGTGCCACCACCCCCACAGGGGAGCAGTTGGATACGCAGTATTTT. It encodes CATTPTGEQLDTQYF.

In regard to this clonotype: The library was designed around alpha chains, so this beta chain is a stray read whose abundance carries little weight. The rearrangement uses TRBV20-1 and TRBJ2-3; tentatively, D is TRBD2 (6 bases). CDR1 is DFQATT, CDR2 SNEGSKA, per germline (reference sequence). The CDR3 sequence is 14 residues long. With 3 bases removed from V and 2 bases from J, the gap between germline ends came to 12 bases. The CDR3 sequence: CSASAGHHTDTQYF. The CDR3 DNA reads TGCAGTGCTAGCGCGGGGCACCACACAGATACGCAGTATTTT.

Comments on this clonotype: This beta chain represents an off-target read in a library built for alpha chains; its size is of limited meaning. The chain uses TRBV6-5 and TRBJ2-7, with 10 bases aligning to TRBD2. The CDR3 consists of 14 residues. From germline, CDR1 is MNHEY and CDR2 SVGAGI. J lost 9 bases, V lost 2 bases, and 7 bases had no gene match. CDR3 sequence: CASSYRPSGSLQYF. Here the CDR3 DNA reads TGTGCCAGCAGTTACAGGCCTAGCGGGAGTCTGCAGTACTTC.

Details on this clonotype: This beta chain is an off-target read within a library intended for alpha chains, so its frequency means little. This chain uses TRBV10-3 with TRBJ2-5, with D uncertain. Germline loops: CDR1 ENHRY, CDR2 SYGVKD. With 4 bases removed from V and 1 base from J, the gap between germline ends came to 7 bases. CDR3 length: 13 amino acids. The CDR3 loop reads CAISGNPQETQYF. The CDR3 nucleotides are TGTGCCATCAGTGGAAATCCCCAAGAGACCCAGTACTTC.

This clonotype was counted only a few times. This beta chain was picked up by a library intended for alpha chains and is off target, so its count carries little meaning. V usage is TRBV29-1 and J usage is TRBJ1-2; 7 bases are shared with TRBD1. V was clipped by 4 bases and J by 7 bases; unmatched bases: 6. Germline loops: CDR1 SQVTM, CDR2 ANQGSEA. There are 12 residues in the CDR3. The CDR3 sequence: CSVGGSGGGYTF. CDR3 nucleotide sequence: TGCAGCGTTGGGGGCTCAGGGGGTGGCTACACCTTC.

About this clonotype: This beta chain lies outside the target of a library built for alpha chains; its clone size means little. The chain recombines TRBV6-2 or TRBV6-3 with TRBJ2-1, with TRBD2 matching 9 bases. J lost 8 bases, V lost 6 bases, and 2 bases had no gene match. The CDR3 is 12 residues long. Germline-derived CDR1 and CDR2 are MNHEY and SVGEGT. The CDR3 DNA sequence: TGTGCCAGCAGGGGACTAGCCTATGAGCAGTTCTTC. This encodes CASRGLAYEQFF.

Only a few counts were recorded for this clonotype. This beta chain represents an off-target read in a library built for alpha chains; its size is of limited meaning. This chain links TRBV4-1 with TRBJ1-2; D might be TRBD1 (5 bases). The CDR3 extends over 14 amino acids. Germline assignment: CDR1 MGHRA and CDR2 YSYEKL. V lost 1 base, J lost 4 bases, and 10 bases lay in between. DNA for the CDR3: TGCGCCAGCAGCCAAGGAGGGGTGGCCTATGGCTACACCTTC. The encoded protein is CASSQGGVAYGYTF.